The entry below describes one T cell receptor (beta chain). No antigen is known for it. These data originate in a study of T cells expressing NK-cell markers. Study-level background: From sorted CD3+CD56+NKG2C+, CD3+CD56+NKG2C- and CD3+CD56-NKG2C+ T cells came the TCR beta repertoires. Seven of eight sequenced donors tested HCMV-seropositive; one tested seronegative. General study points: CD8+ T cells in more than five donors included dominant NKG2C+ clonotypes at roughly 1.0-7.0%.

TCR beta cDNA was generated via 5'RACE template switching incorporating UMIs. After re-calling the 5' RACE reads, TCRdb lists one entry per CDR3 protein, DNA absent. Recorded for this sample: about 260,000 distinct CDR3 sequences. The V gene's germline CDR1 is ENHRY and CDR2 SYGVKD. This CDR3 spans 14 amino acids. The V and J genes are TRBV10-3 and TRBJ2-5; TCRdb reports TRBD1, a call that lacks DNA to check it against. Sequencing input: blood T cells: a sorted CD56 or NKG2C T cell subset, CD4+ or CD8+ T cells, or bulk PBMC T cells (not recorded which). The sequence was obtained from a man aged 18 to 35 in good health. Here the CDR3 reads CAISESGRVETQYF.